A selection of T cell receptor beta chains follows, all from one sample in a study of T cell repertoires in cytomegalovirus infection. TCRdb fed the reads into MiXCR, producing one record per CDR3 protein. The repertoire consists of 400,000 to 550,000 distinct CDR3 sequences, with around 11% occurring once and the leading ten covering more than 8.5%. Sequencing was done on a sample of PBMCs. These receptor sequences come from a human donor in good health (CMV status not recorded). Some clones in this sample may be carry-over from other donors' samples. CDR3s include the opening cysteine and the closing phenylalanine or tryptophan. A D gene is named only where the DNA matches it firmly. Size tells how often a clone was seen (once, few, many) or the class of an expanded clone, and some rows leave it out.

d_gene: .
abundance: many
j_gene: TRBJ1-2
v_gene: TRBV6-5
CDR3nt: TGTGCCAGCAGTTTTCTCGTAGGGGGATCTCGGGGCTACACCTTC
CDR3aa: CASSFLVGGSRGYTF

d_gene: .
abundance: few
j_gene: TRBJ1-1
v_gene: TRBV19
CDR3nt: TGTGCCAGTAGTATCGGCTGGGGGGACACTGAAGCTTTCTTT
CDR3aa: CASSIGWGDTEAFF

d_gene: .
abundance: many
j_gene: TRBJ2-7
v_gene: TRBV6-1
CDR3nt: TGTGCCAGCAGTGAAGTCGTCGTCTACGAGCAGTACTTC
CDR3aa: CASSEVVVYEQYF

d_gene: TRBD2
abundance: .
j_gene: TRBJ2-3
v_gene: TRBV7-4
CDR3nt: TGTGCCAGCAGTCAGGGACTAGCGGGAGGGCCTGGAGATACGCAGTATTTT
CDR3aa: CASSQGLAGGPGDTQYF

d_gene: .
abundance: many
j_gene: TRBJ2-6
v_gene: TRBV27
CDR3nt: TGTGCCAGCAGCACCTCCGTGTGGAGCTCTGGGGCCAACGTCCTGACTTTC
CDR3aa: CASSTSVWSSGANVLTF

d_gene: TRBD2
abundance: many
j_gene: TRBJ2-2
v_gene: TRBV6-6
CDR3nt: TGTGCCAGCAGTTACTCAAGGGGCGGGGGAGGAACCGGGGAGCTGTTTTTT
CDR3aa: CASSYSRGGGGTGELFF

d_gene: TRBD1
abundance: many
j_gene: TRBJ1-3
v_gene: TRBV7-2
CDR3nt: TGTGCCAGCAGCTTAACCGGGACAGGGCTAACTGCTGGAAACACCATATATTTT
CDR3aa: CASSLTGTGLTAGNTIYF

d_gene: .
abundance: few
j_gene: TRBJ2-6
v_gene: TRBV10-3
CDR3nt: TGTGCCATCAGTGGGCGGGGGCGAGGGGCCAACGTCCTGACTTTC
CDR3aa: CAISGRGRGANVLTF

d_gene: .
abundance: few
j_gene: TRBJ1-2
v_gene: TRBV20-1
CDR3nt: TGCAGTGCTAGAGATGACAGACCCAACTATGGCTACACCTTC
CDR3aa: CSARDDRPNYGYTF

d_gene: .
abundance: many
j_gene: TRBJ1-4
v_gene: TRBV23-1
CDR3nt: TGCGCCAGCTTTTTAGGGGGGATGGATGAAAAACTGTTTTTT
CDR3aa: CASFLGGMDEKLFF

d_gene: .
abundance: many
j_gene: TRBJ2-5
v_gene: TRBV29-1
CDR3nt: TGCAGCGCTCCGCCGCGACAGAACCAAGAGACCCAGTACTTC
CDR3aa: CSAPPRQNQETQYF

d_gene: TRBD2
abundance: .
j_gene: TRBJ2-5
v_gene: TRBV27
CDR3nt: TGTGCCAGCAGTAAAACTAGCGGGAGGATCCAAGAGACCCAGTACTTC
CDR3aa: CASSKTSGRIQETQYF

d_gene: TRBD2
abundance: many
j_gene: TRBJ2-1
v_gene: TRBV24-1
CDR3nt: TGTGCCACCAGTGATGGAAGACTAGCGGGAGGTATTTCAGGAAATGAGCAGTTCTTC
CDR3aa: CATSDGRLAGGISGNEQFF

d_gene: .
abundance: .
j_gene: TRBJ2-7
v_gene: TRBV14
CDR3nt: TGTGCCAGCAGCCAAGTAGCCCGGGTAGCAGGGGGGCCCTACGAGCAGTACTTC
CDR3aa: CASSQVARVAGGPYEQYF

d_gene: .
abundance: few
j_gene: TRBJ2-7
v_gene: TRBV4-2
CDR3nt: TGTGCCAGCAGCCAAGAGTTAGGGGCGGACAACGAGCAGTACTTC
CDR3aa: CASSQELGADNEQYF

d_gene: .
abundance: few
j_gene: TRBJ1-4
v_gene: TRBV12-5
CDR3nt: TGTGCTAGTGGTTTGGCCCCGGGAAAACTGTTTTTT
CDR3aa: CASGLAPGKLFF

d_gene: .
abundance: few
j_gene: TRBJ1-1
v_gene: TRBV20-1
CDR3nt: TGCAGTGCTAGAGGCGGCAGGGATGGGGCCACTGAAGCTTTCTTT
CDR3aa: CSARGGRDGATEAFF

d_gene: .
abundance: many
j_gene: TRBJ2-1
v_gene: TRBV7-2
CDR3nt: TGTGCCAGCAGCTCAAGTAGACAGAGTTCACAGGCCAATGAGCAGTTCTTC
CDR3aa: CASSSSRQSSQANEQFF

d_gene: .
abundance: many
j_gene: TRBJ2-5
v_gene: TRBV7-2
CDR3nt: TGTGCCAGCAGCTCCGCCGGGACAACTCAAGAGACCCAGTACTTC
CDR3aa: CASSSAGTTQETQYF

d_gene: .
abundance: few
j_gene: TRBJ2-4
v_gene: TRBV20-1
CDR3nt: TGCAGTGTGTTTGCGGTTGTTGCCAAAAACATTCAGTACTTC
CDR3aa: CSVFAVVAKNIQYF

d_gene: .
abundance: few
j_gene: TRBJ1-2
v_gene: TRBV28
CDR3nt: TGTGCCAGCAGTTGGGGACGTGGTGCTGGCTACACCTTC
CDR3aa: CASSWGRGAGYTF